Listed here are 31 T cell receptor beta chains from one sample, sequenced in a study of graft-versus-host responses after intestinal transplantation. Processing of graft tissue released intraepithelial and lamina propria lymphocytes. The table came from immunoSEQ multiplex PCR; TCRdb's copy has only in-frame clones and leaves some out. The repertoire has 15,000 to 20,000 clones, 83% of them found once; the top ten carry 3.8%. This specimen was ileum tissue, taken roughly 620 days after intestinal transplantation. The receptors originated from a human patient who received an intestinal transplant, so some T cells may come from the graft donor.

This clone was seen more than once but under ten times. Here the CDR3 reads CASSPDFSGNTIYF. The DNA of the CDR3 is TGTGCCAGCAGCCCAGATTTCTCTGGAAACACCATATATTTT. This rearrangement joins TRBV7-9 to TRBJ1-3; D unclear. There are 14 residues in the CDR3. CDR1 SEHNR and CDR2 FQNEAQ come from the germline V gene (reference sequence). The V gene lost 5 bases and the J gene lost 0 bases, with 8 bases spanning the gap.

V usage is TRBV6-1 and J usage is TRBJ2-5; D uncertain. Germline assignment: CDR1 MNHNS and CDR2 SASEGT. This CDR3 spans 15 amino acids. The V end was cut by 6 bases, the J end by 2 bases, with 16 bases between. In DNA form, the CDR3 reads TGTGCCAGCAGCTCTTTTGGAACCAATCAAGAGACCCAGTACTTC. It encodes CASSSFGTNQETQYF.

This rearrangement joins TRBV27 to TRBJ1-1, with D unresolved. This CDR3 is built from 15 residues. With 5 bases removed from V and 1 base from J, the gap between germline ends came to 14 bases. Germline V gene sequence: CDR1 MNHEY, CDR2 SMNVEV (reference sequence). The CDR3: CASSLRRPTNTEAFF. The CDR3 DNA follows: TGTGCCAGCAGTCTACGGCGGCCCACGAACACTGAAGCTTTCTTT.

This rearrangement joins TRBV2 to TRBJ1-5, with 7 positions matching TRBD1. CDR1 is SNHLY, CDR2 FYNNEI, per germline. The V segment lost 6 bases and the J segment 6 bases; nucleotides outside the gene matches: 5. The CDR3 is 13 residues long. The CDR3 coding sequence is TGTGCCAGCAGGCAGGGGGTCGCTCAGCCCCAGCATTTT. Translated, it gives CASRQGVAQPQHF.

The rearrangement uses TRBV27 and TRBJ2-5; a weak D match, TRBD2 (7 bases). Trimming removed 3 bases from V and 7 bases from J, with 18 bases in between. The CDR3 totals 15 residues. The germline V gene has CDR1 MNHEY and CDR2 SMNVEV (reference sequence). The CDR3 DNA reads TGTGCCAGCAGTTTGAGGGGGGGGCCTGGGGCGACCCAGTACTTC. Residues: CASSLRGGPGATQYF.

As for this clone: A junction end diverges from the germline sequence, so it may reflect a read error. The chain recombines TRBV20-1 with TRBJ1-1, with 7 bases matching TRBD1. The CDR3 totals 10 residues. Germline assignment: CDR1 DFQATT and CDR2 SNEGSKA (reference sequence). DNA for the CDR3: TGCAGTGCTTTCCGGGACAGCGGTCTATTT. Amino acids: CSAFRDSGLF.

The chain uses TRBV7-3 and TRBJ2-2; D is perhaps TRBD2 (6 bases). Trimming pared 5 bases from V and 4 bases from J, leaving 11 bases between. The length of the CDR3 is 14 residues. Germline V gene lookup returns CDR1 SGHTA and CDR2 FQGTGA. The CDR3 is CASSLGLATGELFF. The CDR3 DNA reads TGTGCCAGCAGCCTGGGACTTGCCACCGGGGAGCTGTTTTTT.

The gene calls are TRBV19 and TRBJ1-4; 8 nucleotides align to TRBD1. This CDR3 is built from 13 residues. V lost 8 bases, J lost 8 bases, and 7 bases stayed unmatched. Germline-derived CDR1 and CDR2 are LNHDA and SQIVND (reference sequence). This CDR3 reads CASSDRVEEKLFF. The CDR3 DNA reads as TGTGCCAGTTCGGACAGGGTGGAGGAAAAACTGTTTTTT.

CDR3 bases: TGTGCCAGCTCAGGCCCATCCGGGACGACCTCCTACGAGCAGTACTTC. It yields the protein CASSGPSGTTSYEQYF. This sequence joins TRBV18 and TRBJ2-7, with D tentatively TRBD1 or TRBD2 (5 bases each). CDR3 length: 16 amino acids. CDR1 is KGHSH, CDR2 LQKENI, per germline. Trimming stripped 5 bases from V and 0 bases from J, with 17 bases between.

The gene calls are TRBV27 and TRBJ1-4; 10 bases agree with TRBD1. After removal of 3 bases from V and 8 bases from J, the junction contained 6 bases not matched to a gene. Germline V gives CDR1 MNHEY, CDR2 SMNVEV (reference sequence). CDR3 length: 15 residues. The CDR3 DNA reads TGTGCCAGCAGTTTTTATGGGACAGGGGAGGAAAAACTGTTTTTT. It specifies CASSFYGTGEEKLFF.

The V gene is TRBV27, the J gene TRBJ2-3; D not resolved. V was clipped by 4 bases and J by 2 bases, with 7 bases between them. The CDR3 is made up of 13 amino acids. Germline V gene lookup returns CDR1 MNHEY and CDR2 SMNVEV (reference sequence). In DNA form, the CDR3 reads TGTGCCAGCAGTTATTTGGTCACAGATACGCAGTATTTT. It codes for CASSYLVTDTQYF.

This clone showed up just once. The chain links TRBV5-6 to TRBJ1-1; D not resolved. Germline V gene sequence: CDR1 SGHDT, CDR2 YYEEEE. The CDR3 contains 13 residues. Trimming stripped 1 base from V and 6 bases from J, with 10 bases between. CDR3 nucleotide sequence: TGTGCCAGCAGCTTGAACGAGGGCTCTGAAGCTTTCTTT. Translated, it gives CASSLNEGSEAFF.

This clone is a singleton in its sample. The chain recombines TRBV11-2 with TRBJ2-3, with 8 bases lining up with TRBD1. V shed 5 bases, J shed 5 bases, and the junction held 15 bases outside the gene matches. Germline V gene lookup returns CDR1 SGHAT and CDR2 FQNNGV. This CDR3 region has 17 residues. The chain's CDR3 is CASSPGQGKPQGDTQYF. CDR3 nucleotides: TGTGCCAGCAGCCCCGGACAGGGTAAACCTCAAGGAGATACGCAGTATTTT.

Here the CDR3 DNA reads TGTGCCAGCAGCGGGTGGGGAGTAAGAGACTATGGCTACACCTTC. The encoded protein is CASSGWGVRDYGYTF. This chain uses TRBV9 with TRBJ1-2; D not resolved. The CDR3 loop spans 15 amino acids. Trimming removed 3 bases from V and 3 bases from J, with 15 bases in between. The germline CDR1 and CDR2 sequences are SGDLS and YYNGEE.

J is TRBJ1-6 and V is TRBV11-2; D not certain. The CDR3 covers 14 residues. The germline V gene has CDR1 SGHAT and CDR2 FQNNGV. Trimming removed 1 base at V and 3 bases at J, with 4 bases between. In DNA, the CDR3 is TGTGCCAGCAGCTTAGGCCACTATAATTCACCCCTCCACTTT. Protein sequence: CASSLGHYNSPLHF.

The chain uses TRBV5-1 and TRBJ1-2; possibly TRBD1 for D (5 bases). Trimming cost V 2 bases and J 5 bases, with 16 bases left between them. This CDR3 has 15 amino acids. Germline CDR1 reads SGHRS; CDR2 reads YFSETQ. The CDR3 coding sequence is TGCGCCAGCAGCTTACTGGAAGGGGTCCGGTATGGCTACACCTTC. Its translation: CASSLLEGVRYGYTF. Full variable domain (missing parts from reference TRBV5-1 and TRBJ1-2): KAGVTQTPRYLIKTRGQQVTLSCSPISGHRSVSWYQQTPGQGLQFLFEYFSETQRNKGNFPGRFSGRQFSNSRSEMNVSTLELGDSALYLCASSLLEGVRYGYTFGSGTRLTVV.

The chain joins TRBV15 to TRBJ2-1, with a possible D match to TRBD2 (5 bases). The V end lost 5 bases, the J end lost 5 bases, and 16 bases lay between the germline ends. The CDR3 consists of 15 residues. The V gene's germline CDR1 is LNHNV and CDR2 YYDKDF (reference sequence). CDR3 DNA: TGTGCCACCAGCTCTCCGTCTACGAGGGACAATGAGCAGTTCTTC. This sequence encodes CATSSPSTRDNEQFF.

The CDR3 protein is CASSLAGPGVEKLFF. As DNA, the CDR3 is TGTGCCAGCAGCTTAGCGGGCCCAGGGGTTGAAAAACTGTTTTTT. The J gene is TRBJ1-4, the V gene TRBV7-9, with a weak D call TRBD1 (6 bases). Trimming shortened V by 0 bases and J by 7 bases, and 12 bases separated the two germline ends. Germline values: CDR1 SEHNR, CDR2 FQNEAQ (reference sequence). The CDR3 loop spans 15 amino acids.

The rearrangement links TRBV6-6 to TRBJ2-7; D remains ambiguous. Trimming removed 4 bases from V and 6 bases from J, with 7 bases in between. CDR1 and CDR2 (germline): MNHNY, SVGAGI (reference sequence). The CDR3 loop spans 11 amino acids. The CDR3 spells CASSSIGEQYF. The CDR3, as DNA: TGTGCCAGCAGTTCTATCGGCGAGCAGTACTTC.

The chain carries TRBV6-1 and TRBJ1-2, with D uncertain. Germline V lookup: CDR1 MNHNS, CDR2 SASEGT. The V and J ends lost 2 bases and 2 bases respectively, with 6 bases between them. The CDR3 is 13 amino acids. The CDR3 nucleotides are TGTGCCAGCAGTGAACAACAGAACTATGGCTACACCTTC. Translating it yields CASSEQQNYGYTF.

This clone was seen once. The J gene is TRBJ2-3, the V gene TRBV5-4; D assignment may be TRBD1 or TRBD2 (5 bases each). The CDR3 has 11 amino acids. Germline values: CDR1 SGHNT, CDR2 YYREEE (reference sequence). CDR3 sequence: CVPRGTDTQYF. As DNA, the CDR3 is TGTGTCCCGAGGGGTACAGATACGCAGTATTTT.

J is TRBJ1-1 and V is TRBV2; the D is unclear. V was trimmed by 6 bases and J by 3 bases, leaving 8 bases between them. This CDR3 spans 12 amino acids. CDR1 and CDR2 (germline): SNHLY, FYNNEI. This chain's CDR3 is CASRAGYTEAFF. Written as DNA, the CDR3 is TGTGCCAGCAGGGCGGGGTACACTGAAGCTTTCTTT.

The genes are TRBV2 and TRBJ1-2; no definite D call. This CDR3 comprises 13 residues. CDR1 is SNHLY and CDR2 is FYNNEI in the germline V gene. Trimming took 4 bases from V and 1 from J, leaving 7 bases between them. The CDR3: CASSVDNNYGYTF. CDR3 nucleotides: TGTGCCAGCAGTGTCGACAATAACTATGGCTACACCTTC.

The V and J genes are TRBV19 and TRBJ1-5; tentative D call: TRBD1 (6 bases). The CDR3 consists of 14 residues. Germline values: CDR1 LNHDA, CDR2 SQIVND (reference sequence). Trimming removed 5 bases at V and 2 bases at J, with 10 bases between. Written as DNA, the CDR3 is TGTGCCAGTAGTTCACAGGGAGGCAATCAGCCCCAGCATTTT. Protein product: CASSSQGGNQPQHF.

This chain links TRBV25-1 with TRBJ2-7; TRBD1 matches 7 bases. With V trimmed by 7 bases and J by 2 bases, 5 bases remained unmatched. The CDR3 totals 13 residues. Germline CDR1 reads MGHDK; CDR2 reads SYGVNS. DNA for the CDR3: TGTGCCAGCAACCGAGGGGGCACCTACGAGCAGTACTTC. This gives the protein CASNRGGTYEQYF.

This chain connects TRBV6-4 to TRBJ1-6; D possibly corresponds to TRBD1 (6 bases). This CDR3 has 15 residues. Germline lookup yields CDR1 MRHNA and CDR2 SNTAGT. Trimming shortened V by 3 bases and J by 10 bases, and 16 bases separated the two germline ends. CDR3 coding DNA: TGTGCCAGCAGTGAACGGGGGCTATCAGTATCACCCCTCCACTTT. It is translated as CASSERGLSVSPLHF.

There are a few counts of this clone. Here the CDR3 reads CASSPPSGSFNSPLHF. The CDR3 DNA reads as TGCGCCAGCAGCCCCCCCTCCGGCAGTTTTAATTCACCCCTCCACTTT. The rearrangement links TRBV4-1 to TRBJ1-6; D is ambiguous. The CDR3 contains 16 residues. Germline assignment: CDR1 MGHRA and CDR2 YSYEKL. V lost 4 bases and J 6 bases, leaving 16 bases between the germline ends.

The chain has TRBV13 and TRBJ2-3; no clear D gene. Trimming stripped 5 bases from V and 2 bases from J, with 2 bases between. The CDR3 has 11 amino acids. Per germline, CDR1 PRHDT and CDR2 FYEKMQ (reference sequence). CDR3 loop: CASSITDTQYF. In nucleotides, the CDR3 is TGTGCCAGCAGCATCACAGATACGCAGTATTTT.

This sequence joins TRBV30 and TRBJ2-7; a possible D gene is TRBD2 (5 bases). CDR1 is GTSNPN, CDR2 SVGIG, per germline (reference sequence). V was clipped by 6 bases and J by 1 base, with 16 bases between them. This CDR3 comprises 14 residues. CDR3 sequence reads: CACKRFRDSYEQYF. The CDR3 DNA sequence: TGTGCCTGCAAACGGTTTCGGGATTCCTACGAGCAGTACTTC. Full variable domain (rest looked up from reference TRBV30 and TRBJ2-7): SQTIHQWPATLVQPVGSPLSLECTVEGTSNPNLYWYRQAAGRGLQLLFYSVGIGQISSEVPQNLSASRPQDRQFILSSKKLLLSDSGFYLCACKRFRDSYEQYFGPGTRLTVT.

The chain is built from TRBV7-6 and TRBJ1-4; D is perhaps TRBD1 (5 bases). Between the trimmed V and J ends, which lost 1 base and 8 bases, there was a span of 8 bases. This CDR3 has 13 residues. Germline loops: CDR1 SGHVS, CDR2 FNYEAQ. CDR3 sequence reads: CASSLDAGEKLFF. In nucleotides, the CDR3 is TGTGCCAGCAGCTTAGATGCAGGGGAAAAACTGTTTTTT.

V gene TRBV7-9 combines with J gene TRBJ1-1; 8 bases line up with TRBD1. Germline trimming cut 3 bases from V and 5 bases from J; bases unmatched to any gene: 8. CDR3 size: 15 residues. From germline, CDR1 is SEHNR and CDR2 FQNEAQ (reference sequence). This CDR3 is CASSLGTGGSTEAFF. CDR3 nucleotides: TGTGCCAGCAGCTTGGGGACAGGTGGCAGTACTGAAGCTTTCTTT.